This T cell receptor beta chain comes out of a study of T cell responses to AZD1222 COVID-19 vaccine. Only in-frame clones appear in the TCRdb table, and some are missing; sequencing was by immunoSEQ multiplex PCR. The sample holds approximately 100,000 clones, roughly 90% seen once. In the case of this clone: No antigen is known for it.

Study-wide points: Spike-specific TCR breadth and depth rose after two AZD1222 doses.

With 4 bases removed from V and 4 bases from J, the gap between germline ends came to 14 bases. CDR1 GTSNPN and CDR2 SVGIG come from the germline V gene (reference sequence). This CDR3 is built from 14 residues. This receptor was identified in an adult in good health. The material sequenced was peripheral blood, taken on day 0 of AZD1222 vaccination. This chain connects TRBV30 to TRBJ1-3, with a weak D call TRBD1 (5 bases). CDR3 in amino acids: CAWTQGGGGNTIYF. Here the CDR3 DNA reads TGTGCCTGGACTCAGGGAGGAGGAGGAAACACCATATATTTT.